Listed here is a single TCR beta chain. The target antigen is unknown. Using MiXCR, TCRdb re-called clones from the PCR reads. The profile shows some 35,000 clones, 35% of them singletons. The data were taken from a study of metastatic and nonmetastatic thyroid tumors. Study-wide findings and caveats: Significantly higher TCR beta diversity was reportedly seen in malignant thyroid tumors than benign nodules, in blood and tumor.

All patients reached thyroid surgery having received no treatment beforehand. The sequencing sample was made of tumor tissue. The sequence was collected from a female donor with papillary thyroid cancer or a benign thyroid nodule (not recorded which). Some clones in this sample may be carry-over from other donors' samples.

CDR3 DNA: TGTGCCTGGAGTGAGTCCCGACAGGGAAGGGCCTACGAGCAGTACTTC. Protein product: CAWSESRQGRAYEQYF. The chain links TRBV30 to TRBJ2-7, with 7 bases identical to TRBD1. With 1 base clipped from V and 2 bases from J, the junction kept 11 bases outside the gene matches. The CDR3 consists of 16 residues. Germline V gives CDR1 GTSNPN, CDR2 SVGIG (reference sequence).